The 20 T cell receptor beta chains listed next were all sequenced from one sample in a study of blood T cell repertoires in COVID-19 (dated by TCRdb to about 2020). Library preparation was by the immunoSEQ multiplex PCR assay. Entries here come from immuneACCESS through TCRdb and include only in-frame sequences with V and J called. Some clones fail to appear in such tables; in the studies checked, an unresolved V gene covers under half of the shortfall, and the cause of the remainder is unknown. Within this sample are around 160,000 clones, with more than 80% of them counted one time only. In total, the top ten clones hold under 13% of the sample. Sequenced sample: peripheral blood. These receptor sequences come from a human donor in a cohort sampled during active COVID-19.

The chain couples TRBV29-1 to TRBJ2-1; tentatively, D is TRBD1 (5 bases). The CDR3 runs to 13 residues. V was shortened by 4 bases and J by 5 bases, with 12 bases between the two germline ends. CDR1 and CDR2 (germline): SQVTM, ANQGSEA. This chain's CDR3 is CSVARADHNEQFF. The CDR3 DNA reads TGCAGCGTTGCCAGGGCTGACCACAATGAGCAGTTCTTC.

The J gene is TRBJ2-2, the V gene TRBV27; 12 bases map to TRBD2. The V gene end was trimmed by 5 bases and the J gene end by 7 bases; junction bases not matched to a gene: 17. Per the germline V gene, CDR1 is MNHEY and CDR2 is SMNVEV (reference sequence). The CDR3 extends over 19 amino acids. The CDR3 DNA is TGTGCCAGCAGTCGACCGCCCCTACTAGCGGGGGGTAATCACGGGGAGCTGTTTTTT. Translating it yields CASSRPPLLAGGNHGELFF.

The rearrangement uses TRBV6-2 or TRBV6-3 and TRBJ2-7, with 9 positions matching TRBD2. V dropped 2 bases and J dropped 2; count of bases not matched to a gene: 4. Germline CDR1 MNHEY, CDR2 SVGEGT. The CDR3 is 15 residues long. CDR3 residues: CASSYLAGTTYEQYF. The CDR3 bases are TGTGCCAGCAGTTACCTAGCGGGAACTACCTACGAGCAGTACTTC.

V gene TRBV18 combines with J gene TRBJ1-5; 10 positions agree with TRBD1. The CDR3 totals 15 residues. V gave up 4 bases and J gave up 5 bases; unmatched junction bases: 5. Germline V gene data show CDR1 as KGHSH and CDR2 as LQKENI. This chain's CDR3 is CASSQGTGVHQPQHF. In nucleotides, the CDR3 is TGTGCCAGCTCACAAGGGACAGGGGTTCATCAGCCCCAGCATTTT.

This clone was seen more than once but under ten times. This chain uses TRBV2 with TRBJ1-5, with 8 bases matching TRBD1. V was pared by 3 bases and J by 3 bases, with 4 bases of the junction left unmatched. Germline V gene sequence: CDR1 SNHLY, CDR2 FYNNEI. This CDR3 has 15 residues. The CDR3 nucleotides read TGTGCCAGCAGTGAGGACAGGGCGGCCAATCAGCCCCAGCATTTT. Amino acids: CASSEDRAANQPQHF.

The chain joins TRBV6-2 or TRBV6-3 to TRBJ2-2; TRBD2 matches at 7 bases. This CDR3 spans 17 amino acids. Germline CDR1 MNHEY, CDR2 SVGEGT. With 2 bases clipped from V and 3 bases from J, the junction kept 9 bases outside the gene matches. The CDR3 is CASSYRALAVHTGELFF. CDR3 sequence (DNA): TGTGCCAGCAGTTACCGCGCGCTAGCGGTCCACACCGGGGAGCTGTTTTTT.

This clone showed up just a few times. The chain links TRBV4-2 to TRBJ1-5; 8 nucleotides align to TRBD1. V was pared by 1 base and J by 5 bases, with 7 bases of the junction left unmatched. Per the germline V gene, CDR1 is LGHNA and CDR2 is YNFKEQ. The CDR3 is 16 amino acids. The CDR3: CASSQVQGAGDQPQHF. The CDR3 DNA reads TGTGCCAGCAGCCAAGTGCAGGGGGCTGGCGATCAGCCCCAGCATTTT.

The chain has TRBV12-3 or TRBV12-4 and TRBJ2-5; 7 nucleotides match TRBD2. The V and J ends lost 5 bases and 6 bases, in that order; junction bases with no gene match: 6. CDR3 length: 13 amino acids. The CDR3 DNA reads TGTGCCAGCAGTCGGGACGGGGGGAAGACCCAGTACTTC. Encoded protein: CASSRDGGKTQYF.

J is TRBJ1-6 and V is TRBV11-2; D is uncertain. Germline CDR1 is SGHAT and CDR2 is FQNNGV. This CDR3 is 13 amino acids long. Deletions cut 5 bases from V and 9 bases from J, with 11 bases between. CDR3 region: CASSVSGSSPLHF. CDR3 DNA sequence: TGTGCCAGCAGCGTCTCCGGGTCTTCACCCCTCCACTTT.

The rearrangement joins TRBV19 to TRBJ1-1; 8 positions agree with TRBD1. The length of the CDR3 is 14 residues. Germline CDR1 reads LNHDA; CDR2 reads SQIVND (reference sequence). The V gene end was trimmed by 4 bases and the J gene end by 6 bases; junction bases not matched to a gene: 7. CDR3 coding DNA: TGTGCCAGTAGTAGACGGACAGGGCCTGCTGAAGCTTTCTTT. Translation: CASSRRTGPAEAFF.

By sample fraction, this clone is medium-sized. CDR3 in amino acids: CASSKQGHQPQHF. The CDR3 DNA reads as TGTGCCAGTAGTAAACAGGGGCATCAGCCCCAGCATTTT. This chain joins TRBV19 and TRBJ1-5, with 7 bases matching TRBD1. CDR1 is LNHDA and CDR2 is SQIVND in the germline V gene (reference sequence). This CDR3 region has 13 residues. V gave up 4 bases and J gave up 5 bases; unmatched junction bases: 2.

This chain joins TRBV6-2 or TRBV6-3 and TRBJ2-3; TRBD2 agrees at 8 bases. Germline lookup yields CDR1 MNHEY and CDR2 SVGEGT. The length of the CDR3 is 15 residues. Germline trimming cut 6 bases from V and 1 base from J; bases unmatched to any gene: 6. The CDR3 sequence: CASSRLAPGTDTQYF. The CDR3 bases are TGTGCCAGCAGCAGACTAGCGCCTGGCACAGATACGCAGTATTTT.

The rearrangement uses TRBV29-1 and TRBJ2-6; no firm D call. Germline V gene data show CDR1 as SQVTM and CDR2 as ANQGSEA. Trimming removed 5 bases from V and 1 base from J, with 12 bases in between. The CDR3 sequence is 15 residues long. The CDR3 spells CSVQADSSGANVLTF. CDR3 coding DNA: TGCAGCGTTCAGGCAGATAGTTCTGGGGCCAACGTCCTGACTTTC.

This clone was counted between two and nine times. The V gene is TRBV6-4, the J gene TRBJ2-3; 8 bases are a match to TRBD2. Germline V gene sequence: CDR1 MRHNA, CDR2 SNTAGT. J lost 4 bases, V lost 3 bases, and 9 bases had no gene match. The CDR3 length is 16 residues. CDR3 residues: CASSEGGAGGSDTQYF. The CDR3 DNA follows: TGTGCCAGCAGTGAAGGAGGGGCGGGAGGATCAGATACGCAGTATTTT.

This rearrangement joins TRBV3-1 (or the pseudogene TRBV3-2) to TRBJ1-2; 12 bases match TRBD1. The CDR3 is 15 residues long. V was clipped by 5 bases and J by 8 bases; unmatched bases: 9. Germline loops: CDR1 LGHDT, CDR2 YNNKEL (reference sequence). The CDR3 reads CASSYTGTGGQGYTF. DNA for the CDR3: TGTGCCAGCAGCTACACCGGGACAGGGGGCCAGGGCTACACCTTC.

This clone was counted between two and nine times. The sample has other DNA sequences that encode this CDR3 too. The V gene is TRBV7-2, the J gene TRBJ1-5, with TRBD1 as a possible D gene (5 bases). The CDR3 totals 12 residues. Trimming removed 2 bases at V and 6 bases at J, with 5 bases between. Germline loops: CDR1 SGHTA, CDR2 FQGNSA. The CDR3, as DNA: TGTGCCAGCAGCTTACAGGGTCAGCCCCAGCATTTT. Translation: CASSLQGQPQHF.

The sample holds one count of this clone. The gene calls are TRBV30 and TRBJ2-1; no reliable D call. The CDR3 covers 12 residues. V was cut by 2 bases and J by 5 bases, with 7 bases left in between. Germline CDR1 and CDR2: GTSNPN and SVGIG (reference sequence). CDR3 sequence (DNA): TGTGCCTGGAGTCCCTCTAACAATGAGCAGTTCTTC. Its protein is CAWSPSNNEQFF.

This clone was observed a few times. This chain uses TRBV6-5 with TRBJ2-7; TRBD1 matches 10 bases. Germline values: CDR1 MNHEY, CDR2 SVGAGI. The CDR3 is made up of 15 amino acids. J gave up 3 bases and V 6 bases, and 8 bases lay outside the gene matches. The CDR3 sequence: CASSPDRGSGYEQYF. Here the CDR3 DNA reads TGTGCCAGCAGCCCGGACAGGGGGTCTGGCTACGAGCAGTACTTC.

V is TRBV12-3 or TRBV12-4 and J is TRBJ1-1; D is ambiguous. V was pared by 1 base and J by 6 bases, with 9 bases between. This CDR3 spans 13 amino acids. DNA of the CDR3: TGTGCCAGCAGTTTAGGCGGGAGATCTGAAGCTTTCTTT. This encodes CASSLGGRSEAFF.

This chain uses TRBV4-3 with TRBJ1-3, with D tentatively TRBD1 (5 bases). Germline V lookup: CDR1 LGHNA, CDR2 YSLEER. Trimming pared 0 bases from V and 0 bases from J, leaving 18 bases between. The CDR3 has 19 amino acids. CDR3 sequence (DNA): TGCGCCAGCAGCCAAGACAGGACGGCCGGGGGATACTCTGGAAACACCATATATTTT. It encodes CASSQDRTAGGYSGNTIYF.